This TCR beta chain was identified in a study of regulatory T cells in long-lasting Graves disease. Study results and limitations: Persistent disease exhibited a predilection for TRBV28, TRBJ1-2 and TRBJ2-5.

Looked up from germline, CDR1 is MNHEY and CDR2 is SMNVEV (reference sequence). The CDR3 totals 17 residues. J was trimmed by 0 bases and V by 0 bases; bases with no gene match: 7. Building of the TCR beta libraries involved iRepertoire HTBI primers and Arm-PCR of CDR3 regions. TCRdb redid the calling of the multiplex PCR reads with MiXCR, one entry per CDR3 protein. The data show 350,000 to 450,000 distinct CDR3 sequences, 20% to 25% seen once. Time point of the sample: persistent/refractory GD, antithyroid drugs over 5 years with positive TRAb. Making the TCR library involved RNA that had been extracted from PBMCs. This clonotype was seen repeatedly, ten times or more. The antigen is not known.

Here the sequenced sample was peripheral blood mononuclear cells (PBMCs), taken when the disease was refractory, from a patient treated with antithyroid drugs. The clonotype originates from a female donor with Graves disease. The gene calls are TRBV27 and TRBJ2-7; 8 bases align to TRBD2. CDR3 in amino acids: CASSLSSGGISSYEQYF. DNA for the CDR3: TGTGCCAGCAGTTTATCCTCGGGGGGGATTAGCTCCTACGAGCAGTACTTC.